The 24 T cell receptor beta chains presented below share a single source sample, sequenced in a study of blood T cells in healthy people across ages. Then a second PCR, running about 6 to 12 cycles, was carried out with a sample-barcoded 5' primer and a J-beta primer mix. Each CDR3 protein gets one entry after TCRdb re-called the 5' RACE reads with MiXCR. The table includes hundreds of thousands of distinct CDR3 sequences, 25% to 35% detected once. Another study also made use of these data, one on T cells of mothers and their children.

The sample taken for sequencing was blood. The receptors were sampled from a boy aged 2 to 10 in good health.

This clonotype turned up a few times. The V call is TRBV6-2 or TRBV6-3, the J call TRBJ2-5, with 7 bases matching TRBD1. TRBJ2-7 explains the end of the DNA better; the J call may be wrong. This CDR3 contains 13 residues. Germline V gives CDR1 MNHEY, CDR2 SVGEGT. In nucleotides, the CDR3 is TGTGCCAGCAGAGACAGGGTGTCCTACGAGCAGTACTTC. It codes for CASRDRVSYEQYF.

The V gene is TRBV5-1, the J gene TRBJ2-1; tentatively, D is TRBD2 (5 bases). This CDR3 is 14 amino acids long. V was trimmed by 0 bases and J by 9 bases, leaving 13 bases between them. Germline V gene lookup returns CDR1 SGHRS and CDR2 YFSETQ. DNA for the CDR3: TGCGCCAGCAGCTTGGGTTCGGGATTTTCTGAGCAGTTCTTC. Translating gives CASSLGSGFSEQFF.

The genes are TRBV20-1 and TRBJ2-5, with TRBD2 identical over 10 bases. CDR1 and CDR2 (germline): DFQATT, SNEGSKA (reference sequence). The ends lost 3 bases at V and 1 base at J; junction bases unmatched: 2. There are 14 residues in the CDR3. The CDR3 is CSASGLAVQETQYF. The CDR3 DNA reads TGCAGTGCTAGTGGACTAGCGGTCCAAGAGACCCAGTACTTC.

Here the CDR3 DNA reads TGCGCCAGCACCCAACAGGGGGCAACAAACACTGAAGCTTTCTTT. This translates into CASTQQGATNTEAFF. V is TRBV5-1 and J is TRBJ1-1, with TRBD1 identical over 9 bases. The CDR3 has 15 residues. The V segment lost 6 bases and the J segment 2 bases; nucleotides outside the gene matches: 8. The germline V gene encodes CDR1 SGHRS and CDR2 YFSETQ.

This clonotype came up many times. The V call is TRBV6-5, the J call TRBJ1-3, with D unclear. The CDR3 runs 13 residues. Between the trimmed V and J ends, which lost 5 bases and 0 bases, there was a span of 5 bases. Germline V gives CDR1 MNHEY, CDR2 SVGAGI. The CDR3 nucleotides are TGTGCCAGCAGTCGTTCCTCTGGAAACACCATATATTTT. Translated: CASSRSSGNTIYF.

This chain joins TRBV20-1 and TRBJ2-5, with a tentative D call TRBD2 (6 bases). V was clipped by 3 bases and J by 2 bases, with 16 bases between them. The CDR3 loop spans 15 amino acids. Germline lookup yields CDR1 DFQATT and CDR2 SNEGSKA (reference sequence). CDR3: CSARGLAGTQETQYF. DNA of the CDR3: TGCAGTGCTAGGGGACTGGCGGGAACACAAGAGACCCAGTACTTC.

The chain links TRBV7-9 to TRBJ2-2; no reliable D call. V was shortened by 6 bases and J by 3 bases, with 11 bases between the two germline ends. CDR1 is SEHNR, CDR2 FQNEAQ, per germline (reference sequence). The length of the CDR3 is 14 residues. The CDR3: CASRLGIDTGELFF. The CDR3 nucleotides are TGTGCCAGCAGACTCGGAATAGACACCGGGGAGCTGTTTTTT.

Only a few counts were recorded for this clonotype. This chain links TRBV19 with TRBJ2-5; D gene ambiguous. The J call may be mistaken, given a closer DNA end match to TRBJ2-7. The CDR3 sequence is 12 residues long. Per germline, CDR1 LNHDA and CDR2 SQIVND (reference sequence). CDR3 in amino acids: CASSKQDYEQYF. The CDR3 DNA reads as TGTGCCAGTAGTAAGCAGGACTACGAGCAGTACTTC.

This clonotype was seen more than once but under ten times. The V gene is TRBV12-3 or TRBV12-4, the J gene TRBJ2-6; weak D call: TRBD1 (5 bases). There are 14 residues in the CDR3. V was pared by 7 bases and J by 2 bases, with 9 bases between. In DNA, the CDR3 is TGTGCCAGCAAGCAGGGAACTGGGGCCAACGTCCTGACTTTC. It encodes CASKQGTGANVLTF.

This clonotype has more than one count but fewer than ten. The chain carries TRBV15 and TRBJ2-2; D may correspond to TRBD1 or TRBD2 (6 bases each). With 3 bases removed from V and 0 bases from J, the gap between germline ends came to 8 bases. The CDR3 totals 15 residues. The germline V gene encodes CDR1 LNHNV and CDR2 YYDKDF (reference sequence). CDR3 DNA sequence: TGTGCCACCAGCAGCGGGGGCTCGAACACCGGGGAGCTGTTTTTT. Translating it yields CATSSGGSNTGELFF. The full variable domain, completed using reference TRBV15 and TRBJ2-2, is DAMVIQNPRYQVTQFGKPVTLSCSQTLNHNVMYWYQQKSSQAPKLLFHYYDKDFNNEADTPDNFQSRRPNTSFCFLDIRSPGLGDTAMYLCATSSGGSNTGELFFGEGSRLTVL.

This chain uses TRBV15 with TRBJ1-4; a possible D gene is TRBD1 (5 bases). Deletions cut 6 bases from V and 3 bases from J, with 20 bases between. Germline V gives CDR1 LNHNV, CDR2 YYDKDF (reference sequence). CDR3 length equals 17 residues. The CDR3 loop is CATRHLGYGAANEKLFF. CDR3 bases: TGTGCCACCAGACACTTAGGATATGGGGCGGCTAATGAAAAACTGTTTTTT.

This clonotype occurred a few times. Germline and junction disagree at one end, which may indicate a read error. The V and J genes are TRBV19 and TRBJ2-5; 12 bases agree with TRBD2. The CDR3 is made up of 12 amino acids. Germline CDR1 is LNHDA and CDR2 is SQIVND (reference sequence). The CDR3 region has the DNA TGTGCCAGTAGTACCTTAACTAGCGGGAGGACCTTC. This gives the protein CASSTLTSGRTF.

The chain joins TRBV12-3 or TRBV12-4 to TRBJ1-4, with 9 bases that match TRBD1. V trimming: 6 bases; J trimming: 6 bases; junction bases outside the gene matches: 5. The CDR3 consists of 14 residues. CDR3 nucleotides: TGTGCCAGCAGCGACCGGACAGGGGATGAAAAACTGTTTTTT. Protein product: CASSDRTGDEKLFF.

This clonotype has more than one count but fewer than ten. The chain links TRBV2 to TRBJ2-7; D possibly uses TRBD1 or TRBD2 (6 bases each). Between the trimmed V and J ends, which lost 6 bases and 2 bases, there was a span of 14 bases. Germline V gives CDR1 SNHLY, CDR2 FYNNEI. The CDR3 contains 14 residues. The CDR3 loop is CASSLQGTPYEQYF. The DNA for the CDR3 is TGTGCCAGCAGCCTCCAGGGGACTCCCTACGAGCAGTACTTC.

In this sample, this clonotype turned up a few times. The V gene is TRBV4-3, the J gene TRBJ2-1; 7 bases match TRBD2. The tail of the sequence fits TRBJ2-7 better, so the J call may be wrong. The length of the CDR3 is 14 residues. The germline V gene has CDR1 LGHNA and CDR2 YSLEER. DNA of the CDR3: TGCGCCAGCAGCCAAGTCGGCGGGGGCTACGAGCAGTACTTC. Its translation is CASSQVGGGYEQYF.

In its sample, this clonotype was seen once. This is likely a read error, given that the CDR3 carries no conserved phenylalanine or tryptophan at its end. The CDR3 here is CSASRGEDTQYL. CDR3 coding DNA: TGCAGTGCTAGTCGCGGAGAAGATACGCAGTATCTT. The V gene is TRBV20-1, the J gene TRBJ2-3; D is unresolved. The CDR3 has 12 residues. Germline V gives CDR1 DFQATT, CDR2 SNEGSKA (reference sequence). Trimming removed 3 bases at V and 5 bases at J, with 9 bases between.

This chain connects TRBV7-2 to TRBJ2-5; D gene uncertain. TRBJ2-7 matches the DNA end more closely, so the J call is doubtful. Germline lookup yields CDR1 SGHTA and CDR2 FQGNSA. The CDR3 consists of 13 residues. CDR3 sequence reads: CASRPHNADEQYF. In DNA, the CDR3 is TGTGCCAGCAGGCCCCACAATGCAGACGAGCAGTACTTC.

This clonotype was seen a few times. The V call is TRBV5-4, the J call TRBJ2-5; 7 bases line up with TRBD1. The assigned J gene may be wrong: the sequence end matches TRBJ2-7 better. In germline, CDR1 is SGHNT, CDR2 YYREEE (reference sequence). This CDR3 region has 15 residues. This CDR3 reads CASSLEQGTTYEQYF. The CDR3 nucleotides are TGTGCCAGCAGCTTGGAACAGGGGACAACCTACGAGCAGTACTTC.

This chain joins TRBV14 and TRBJ2-5; TRBD2 is a possible D gene (5 bases). V gave up 0 bases and J gave up 7 bases, with 12 bases separating them. Looked up from germline, CDR1 is SGHDN and CDR2 is FVKESK. This CDR3 has 14 residues. CDR3: CASSQEIRGGTQYF. CDR3 DNA: TGTGCCAGCAGCCAAGAAATTCGTGGAGGGACCCAGTACTTC.

This clonotype was counted ten times or more. This sequence joins TRBV30 and TRBJ1-5, with TRBD1 matching 7 bases. The CDR3 spans 13 residues. The ends lost 6 bases at V and 4 bases at J; junction bases unmatched: 6. CDR1 is GTSNPN and CDR2 is SVGIG in the germline V gene (reference sequence). As DNA, the CDR3 is TGTGCCTGTTCGACAGGGACTAATCAGCCCCAGCATTTT. Translating it yields CACSTGTNQPQHF.

This clonotype occurred a few times. The chain has TRBV13 and TRBJ2-1; no definite D call. The V gene lost 1 base and the J gene lost 2 bases, with 3 bases spanning the gap. The germline gives CDR1 PRHDT, CDR2 FYEKMQ (reference sequence). There are 13 residues in the CDR3. The CDR3 reads CASSLVPYNEQFF. The CDR3 DNA reads TGTGCCAGCAGCTTAGTACCCTACAATGAGCAGTTCTTC.

The chain uses TRBV20-1 and TRBJ2-7; 10 positions match TRBD1. The germline CDR1 and CDR2 sequences are DFQATT and SNEGSKA (reference sequence). V lost 1 base to trimming and J lost 2 bases; unmatched junction nucleotides: 5. The CDR3 covers 15 residues. This chain's CDR3 is CSARAEDRGTYEQYF. CDR3 sequence (DNA): TGCAGTGCTAGAGCAGAGGACAGGGGGACCTACGAGCAGTACTTC.

The sample holds a few counts of this clonotype. This chain joins TRBV7-6 and TRBJ2-5, with 11 bases fitting TRBD2. The DNA end lines up better with TRBJ2-1; the J call may be wrong. Germline loops: CDR1 SGHVS, CDR2 FNYEAQ. This CDR3 contains 13 residues. The chain's CDR3 is CASSPRLAGEQFF. CDR3 in DNA: TGTGCCAGCAGCCCCCGACTAGCGGGAGAGCAGTTCTTC.

The chain employs TRBV28 and TRBJ2-7; TRBD1 might be the D (6 bases). The CDR3 loop spans 13 amino acids. Germline CDR1 and CDR2: MDHEN and SYDVKM. V was trimmed by 3 bases and J by 3 bases, leaving 9 bases between them. CDR3 sequence (DNA): TGTGCCAGCAGTTTTGGGGACAACTACGAGCAGTACTTC. It is translated as CASSFGDNYEQYF.